The clone carrying this TCR beta chain was observed a single time. The entry originates in a study of blood T cell repertoires in COVID-19. The data were produced by immunoSEQ multiplex PCR, yet TCRdb's version contains in-frame clones alone and is incomplete. The sample holds about 73,000 clones, roughly four fifths seen once. Germline V gene sequence: CDR1 MNHEY, CDR2 SVGAGI. CDR3 size: 13 residues. Trimming removed 2 bases from V and 5 bases from J, with 9 bases in between. Input material: peripheral blood. The chain joins TRBV6-5 to TRBJ1-2; D uncertain. This receptor was taken from a man between 65 and 79 years old with COVID-19, enrolled during active disease. This chain's CDR3 is CASSYPGNYGYTF. The CDR3 nucleotides are TGTGCCAGCAGTTACCCCGGGAATTATGGCTACACCTTC.